The clone carrying this T cell receptor beta chain was seen only once. Those who donated, Caucasian adults without exception, all lived in Nashville, Tennessee. This sample was taken from a study of shared clonotypes between healthy human individuals. This CDR3 contains 12 residues. The V and J ends lost 4 bases and 6 bases respectively, with 10 bases between them. Germline lookup yields CDR1 MDHEN and CDR2 SYDVKM. Clones were sequenced by immunoSEQ multiplex PCR, and TCRdb holds only the in-frame ones, with some missing. The table records roughly 2,300,000 clones, less than 95% of them present only once.

This sequence was found in a man between 18 and 29 years old in good health. Some clones in this sample may be carry-over from other donors' samples. The chain recombines TRBV28 with TRBJ2-7, with a tentative D call TRBD2 (6 bases). The sequencing sample was made of naive CD4+ T cells from PBMCs. Subset specified: CD45RA+ positively selected. The CDR3 region has the DNA TGTGCCAGCAGTTGGGTGGGGGGCGAGCAGTACTTC. It is translated as CASSWVGGEQYF.